The clone carrying this T cell receptor (beta chain) was seen more than once but under ten times. The antigen remains undetermined. This specimen comes from a study of T-cell memory formation after mild COVID-19. Whole-study findings and limits: From day 15 to 85, contracting clones were balanced between CD4 and CD8, whereas later expanders leaned toward CD4+. Cross-reactive memory apparently joined, as some responding clones appeared in pre-infection memory.

TCRdb passed the 5' RACE reads through MiXCR, listing each CDR3 protein once. The sample contains roughly 580,000 distinct CDR3 sequences, over 15% of which appear only once. The clonotype originates from an adult woman who had mild COVID-19 (a few samples of this study predate the infection). Cell type and time point are not known. Sequencing was done on a sample of PBMCs or a T cell subset sorted from them (not recorded which).

CDR3 coding DNA: TGCGCCAGCAGCTTGGGAGGACTATCAGCCACAGATACGCAGTATTTT. Translated, it gives CASSLGGLSATDTQYF. The chain couples TRBV5-1 to TRBJ2-3, with D perhaps matching TRBD2 (6 bases). CDR3 length equals 16 residues. With 0 bases removed from V and 2 bases from J, the gap between germline ends came to 13 bases. Germline-derived CDR1 and CDR2 are SGHRS and YFSETQ.